The clone carrying this T cell receptor (beta chain) was seen once. Original processing methods: Reference gene primer amplification yielded estimated nucleated cell counts. Produced via immunoSEQ multiplex PCR; TCRdb's table is partial and in-frame only. Clone size and the V and J calls come from that table; the DNA yielded D and trimming. The sample contains 150,000 or so clones, nearly 80% of which appear only once. The data were taken from a study of blood T cell repertoires in COVID-19. In the study overall: Samples of COVID-19 (acute and convalescent) were obtained from the United States, Italy and Spain. Nucleic acid was either cDNA or gDNA, and it came from T cells, B-cell-depleted T cells, or PBMCs.

The germline V gene has CDR1 SGHDT and CDR2 YYEEEE. The length of the CDR3 is 12 residues. Trimming removed 0 bases at V and 7 bases at J, with 7 bases between. The sample comprised peripheral blood. The chain recombines TRBV5-6 with TRBJ1-1, with unresolved D. The clonotype was recovered from a man older than 75 with acute or convalescent COVID-19. CDR3 DNA: TGTGCCAGCAGCTTGGGACATTATGAAGCTTTCTTT. Residues: CASSLGHYEAFF.